These T cell receptor beta chains were read from a single sample in a study of cytomegalovirus exposure and HLA in healthy donors. This table comes from immunoSEQ multiplex PCR, and its TCRdb copy is limited to in-frame clones, with some not included. Found here are about 140,000 clones, roughly 78% of them singletons; the top ten hold around 3%. The sample consisted of PBMCs. The receptor set was obtained from a man younger than 35 in good health and CMV-seropositive. CDR3s include the opening cysteine and the closing phenylalanine or tryptophan. D genes are given only for firm matches. Clone size appears in some rows only: once, few, many, or a class for an expanded clone.

J: TRBJ1-2
size: NA
length: 15
V: TRBV18
D: TRBD1
CDR3: CASSPPGQGLEGYTF
DNA: TGTGCCAGCTCACCTCCGGGACAGGGATTGGAGGGCTACACCTTC

J: TRBJ1-4
size: NA
length: 13
V: TRBV28
D: TRBD1
CDR3: CASSDRGQLKLFF
DNA: TGTGCCAGCAGTGACCGGGGACAGCTAAAACTGTTTTTT

J: TRBJ1-2
size: NA
length: 15
V: TRBV7-9
D: TRBD1
CDR3: CASSLSGGALDGYTF
DNA: TGTGCCAGCAGCTTATCAGGGGGCGCTTTGGATGGCTACACCTTC

J: TRBJ2-3
size: NA
length: 15
V: TRBV4-1
D: TRBD2
CDR3: CASSRLGLGTDTQYF
DNA: TGCGCCAGCAGCCGACTAGGACTAGGCACAGATACGCAGTATTTT

J: TRBJ2-7
size: few
length: 15
V: TRBV6-1
D: TRBD2
CDR3: CASSMGLAGAHEQYF
DNA: TGTGCCAGCAGTATGGGACTAGCGGGTGCCCACGAGCAGTACTTC

J: TRBJ1-2
size: NA
length: 16
V: TRBV4-1
D: NA
CDR3: CASSRPTETFNYGYTF
DNA: TGCGCCAGCAGCCGCCCGACAGAGACCTTTAACTATGGCTACACCTTC

J: TRBJ2-3
size: NA
length: 17
V: TRBV5-1
D: NA
CDR3: CASSQTVQGPRPDTQYF
DNA: TGCGCCAGCAGCCAAACGGTACAGGGACCCAGGCCGGATACGCAGTATTTT

J: TRBJ1-1
size: NA
length: 13
V: TRBV27
D: NA
CDR3: CASSLRGISEAFF
DNA: TGTGCCAGCAGTTTGAGGGGGATATCTGAAGCTTTCTTT

J: TRBJ1-3
size: NA
length: 14
V: TRBV29-1
D: NA
CDR3: CSVEAGGFGNTIYF
DNA: TGCAGCGTTGAGGCAGGAGGATTTGGAAACACCATATATTTT

J: TRBJ2-3
size: NA
length: 15
V: TRBV6-5
D: NA
CDR3: CASSPWAGGTDTQYF
DNA: TGTGCCAGCAGCCCCTGGGCAGGGGGCACAGATACGCAGTATTTT